The 8 T cell receptor beta chains presented below share a single source sample, sequenced in a study of blood T cell repertoires in COVID-19. Clones were read by immunoSEQ multiplex PCR, and TCRdb kept only the in-frame ones, dropping some. The sample contains almost 400,000 clones, 88% of which appear only once. What was sequenced was PBMCs or T cells enriched from blood (not recorded which). The receptors here all came from a woman in her twenties or thirties with acute COVID-19.

The genes are TRBV9 and TRBJ1-5, with D possibly TRBD1 on 5 matching bases. The CDR3 is made up of 15 amino acids. With 3 bases removed from V and 6 bases from J, the gap between germline ends came to 16 bases. Germline lookup yields CDR1 SGDLS and CDR2 YYNGEE. The CDR3 loop reads CASSALGGAGQPQHF. The CDR3 DNA reads TGTGCCAGCAGCGCCCTAGGAGGGGCTGGTCAGCCCCAGCATTTT. Full variable domain (remainder filled in from reference TRBV9 and TRBJ1-5): DSGVTQTPKHLITATGQRVTLRCSPRSGDLSVYWYQQSLDQGLQFLIQYYNGEERAKGNILERFSAQQFPDLHSELNLSSLELGDSALYFCASSALGGAGQPQHFGDGTRLSIL.

This chain joins TRBV4-1 and TRBJ1-3, with D hard to call. CDR1 is MGHRA, CDR2 YSYEKL, per germline. V lost 0 bases and J 2 bases, leaving 11 bases between the germline ends. The CDR3 runs 16 residues. CDR3 loop: CASSQDWGGTGNTIYF. CDR3 DNA sequence: TGCGCCAGCAGCCAAGATTGGGGAGGCACTGGAAACACCATATATTTT.

This sequence joins TRBV6-5 and TRBJ2-2; TRBD1 might be the D (5 bases). CDR3 size: 14 residues. CDR1 is MNHEY, CDR2 SVGAGI, per germline. With 6 bases removed from V and 8 bases from J, the gap between germline ends came to 16 bases. CDR3 loop: CASSALPGYGELFF. The DNA of the CDR3 is TGTGCCAGCAGCGCCCTCCCAGGGTATGGGGAGCTGTTTTTT.

This chain joins TRBV2 and TRBJ2-7; maybe TRBD1 (6 bases). Germline assignment: CDR1 SNHLY and CDR2 FYNNEI. The V gene lost 8 bases and the J gene lost 3 bases, with 20 bases spanning the gap. The CDR3 runs to 15 residues. The CDR3, as DNA: TGTGCCAGCTCATACTTGGGGGACACGGGCTACGAGCAGTACTTC. Its translation is CASSYLGDTGYEQYF.

Notes on this clone: Other DNA sequences from this sample encode an identical CDR3 as well. This rearrangement joins TRBV5-1 to TRBJ1-3, with D uncertain. V lost 0 bases and J lost 4, with 8 bases in between. The CDR3 spans 14 residues. The V gene's germline CDR1 is SGHRS and CDR2 YFSETQ. The CDR3 coding sequence is TGCGCCAGCAGCTTGGGTGGAGGGGGAAACACCATATATTTT. It is translated as CASSLGGGGNTIYF.

The chain is built from TRBV29-1 and TRBJ2-3; 15 bases fit TRBD2. With 3 bases clipped from V and 12 bases from J, the junction kept 4 bases outside the gene matches. CDR1 SQVTM and CDR2 ANQGSEA come from the germline V gene. CDR3 size: 13 residues. This chain's CDR3 is CSVDGLAGGTQYF. CDR3 in DNA: TGCAGCGTTGACGGACTAGCGGGGGGGACTCAGTATTTT.

This clone showed up just a few times. Other DNA sequences within the sample encode an identical CDR3. V usage is TRBV10-3 and J usage is TRBJ1-2; TRBD1 is a possible D gene (5 bases). The germline gives CDR1 ENHRY, CDR2 SYGVKD. V was clipped by 7 bases and J by 1 base, with 7 bases between them. CDR3 length equals 12 residues. The CDR3 spells CAIKQDNYGYTF. For the CDR3, the DNA is TGTGCCATCAAACAGGATAACTATGGCTACACCTTC.

The chain has TRBV27 and TRBJ1-4; D is possibly TRBD1 (5 bases). CDR3 length: 16 residues. V lost 7 bases and J 7 bases, leaving 22 bases between the germline ends. Looked up from germline, CDR1 is MNHEY and CDR2 is SMNVEV (reference sequence). The CDR3 nucleotides read TGTGCCAGCATGTCAGCACCGGGGACTCCCAGTGAAAAACTGTTTTTT. Residues: CASMSAPGTPSEKLFF.